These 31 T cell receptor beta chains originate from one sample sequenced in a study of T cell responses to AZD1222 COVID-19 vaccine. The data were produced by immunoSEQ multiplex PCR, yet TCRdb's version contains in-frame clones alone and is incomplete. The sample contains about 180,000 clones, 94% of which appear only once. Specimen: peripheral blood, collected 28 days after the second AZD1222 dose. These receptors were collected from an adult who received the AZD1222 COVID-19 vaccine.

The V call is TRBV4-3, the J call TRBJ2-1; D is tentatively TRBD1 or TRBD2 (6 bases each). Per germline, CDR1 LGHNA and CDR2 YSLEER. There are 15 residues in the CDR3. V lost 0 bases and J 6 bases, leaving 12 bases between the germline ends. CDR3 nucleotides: TGCGCCAGCAGCCAAGAAGGGGGGCGAGGCAATGAGCAGTTCTTC. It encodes CASSQEGGRGNEQFF.

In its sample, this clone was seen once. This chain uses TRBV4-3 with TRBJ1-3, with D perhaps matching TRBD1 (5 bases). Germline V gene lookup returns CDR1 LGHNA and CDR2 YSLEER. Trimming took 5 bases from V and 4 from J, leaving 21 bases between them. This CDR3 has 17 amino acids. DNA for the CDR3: TGCGCCAGCAGCGTTTACCTGACAGCCGGAGTGGGAAACACCATATATTTT. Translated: CASSVYLTAGVGNTIYF.

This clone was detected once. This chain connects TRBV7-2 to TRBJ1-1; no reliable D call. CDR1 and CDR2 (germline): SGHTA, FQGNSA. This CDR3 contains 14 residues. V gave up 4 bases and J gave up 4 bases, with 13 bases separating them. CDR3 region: CASSSAGGGTEAFF. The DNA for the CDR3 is TGTGCCAGCAGCTCGGCCGGTGGTGGCACTGAAGCTTTCTTT.

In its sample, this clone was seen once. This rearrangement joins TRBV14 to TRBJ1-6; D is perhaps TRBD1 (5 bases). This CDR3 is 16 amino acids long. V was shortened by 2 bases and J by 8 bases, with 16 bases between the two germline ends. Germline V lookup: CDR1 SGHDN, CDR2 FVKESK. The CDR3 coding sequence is TGTGCCAGCAGCCAATACGGGGGTCCCCTTGATTCACCCCTCCACTTT. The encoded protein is CASSQYGGPLDSPLHF.

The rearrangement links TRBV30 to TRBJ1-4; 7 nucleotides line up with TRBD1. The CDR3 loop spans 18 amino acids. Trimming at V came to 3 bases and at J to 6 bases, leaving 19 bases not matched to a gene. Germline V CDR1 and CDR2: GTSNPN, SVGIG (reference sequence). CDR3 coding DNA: TGTGCCTGGAGCATGCTCGATAAACCACGGGACAGTCATGAAAAACTGTTTTTT. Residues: CAWSMLDKPRDSHEKLFF.

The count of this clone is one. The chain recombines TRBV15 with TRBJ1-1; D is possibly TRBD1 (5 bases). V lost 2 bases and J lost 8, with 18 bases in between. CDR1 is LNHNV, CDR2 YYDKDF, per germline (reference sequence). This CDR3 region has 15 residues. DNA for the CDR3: TGTGCCACCAGCAGACCGCAAGAGTTACAGGAGGAAGCTTTCTTT. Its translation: CATSRPQELQEEAFF.

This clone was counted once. The CDR3 DNA follows: TGTGCCAGCAGCCATACCTTGGACAGAGACTATGGCTACACCTTC. Protein: CASSHTLDRDYGYTF. The rearrangement joins TRBV7-9 to TRBJ1-2; D may be TRBD1 (6 bases). This CDR3 contains 15 residues. Per the germline V gene, CDR1 is SEHNR and CDR2 is FQNEAQ (reference sequence). Trimming cost V 5 bases and J 3 bases, with 16 bases left between them.

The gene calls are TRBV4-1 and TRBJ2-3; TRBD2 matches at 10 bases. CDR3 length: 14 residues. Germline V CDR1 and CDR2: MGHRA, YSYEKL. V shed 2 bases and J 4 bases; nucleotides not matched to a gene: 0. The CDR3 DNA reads TGCGCCAGCAGCCAACTAGCGGGGGCAGATACGCAGTATTTT. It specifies CASSQLAGADTQYF.

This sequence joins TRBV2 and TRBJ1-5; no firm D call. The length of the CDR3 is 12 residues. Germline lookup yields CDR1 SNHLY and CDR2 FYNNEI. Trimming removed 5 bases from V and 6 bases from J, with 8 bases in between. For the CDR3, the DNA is TGTGCCAGCAGTCTCCTCTCTCAGCCCCAGCATTTT. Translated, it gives CASSLLSQPQHF.

The CDR3 DNA reads TGTGCCAGCAGTCCAGGAGGGGGGACTCGGGTATCACCCCTCCACTTT. This sequence encodes CASSPGGGTRVSPLHF. The chain couples TRBV2 to TRBJ1-6, with D perhaps TRBD1 (6 bases). Germline V gene lookup returns CDR1 SNHLY and CDR2 FYNNEI. Trimming left V 5 bases short and J 10 bases short, with 21 bases between. There are 16 residues in the CDR3.

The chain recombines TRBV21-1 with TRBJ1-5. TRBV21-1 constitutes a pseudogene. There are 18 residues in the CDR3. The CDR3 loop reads CASTRWGKLKSGYQPQHF. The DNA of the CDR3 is TGTGCCAGCACAAGGTGGGGAAAGCTAAAAAGCGGCTATCAGCCCCAGCATTTT.

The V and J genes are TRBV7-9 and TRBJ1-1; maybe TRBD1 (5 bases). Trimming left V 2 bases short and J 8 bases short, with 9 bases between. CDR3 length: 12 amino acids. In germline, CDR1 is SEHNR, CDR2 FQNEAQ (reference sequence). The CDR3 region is CASSLIGQEAFF. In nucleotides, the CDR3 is TGTGCCAGCAGCTTAATAGGACAAGAAGCTTTCTTT.

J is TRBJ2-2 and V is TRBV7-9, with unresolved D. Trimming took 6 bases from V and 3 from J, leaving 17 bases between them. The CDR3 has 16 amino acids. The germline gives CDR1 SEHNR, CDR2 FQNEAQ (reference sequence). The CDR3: CASRQTKNRDTGELFF. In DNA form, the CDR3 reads TGTGCCAGCAGACAAACCAAGAATCGGGACACCGGGGAGCTGTTTTTT.

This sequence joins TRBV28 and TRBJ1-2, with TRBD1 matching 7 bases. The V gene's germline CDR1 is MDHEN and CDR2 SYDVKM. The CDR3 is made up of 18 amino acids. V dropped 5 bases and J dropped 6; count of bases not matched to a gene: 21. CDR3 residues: CASSKPTGWGYSSHGYTF. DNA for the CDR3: TGTGCCAGCAGTAAACCGACAGGGTGGGGTTATAGTTCTCATGGCTACACCTTC.

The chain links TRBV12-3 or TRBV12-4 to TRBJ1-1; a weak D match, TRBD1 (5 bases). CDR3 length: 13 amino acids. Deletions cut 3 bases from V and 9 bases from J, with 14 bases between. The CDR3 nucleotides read TGTGCCAGCAGTTTTGGGACTCGGAAAAAAGCTTTCTTT. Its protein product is CASSFGTRKKAFF.

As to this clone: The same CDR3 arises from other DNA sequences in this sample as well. CDR3 nucleotides: TGTGCCAGCAGTTGGCAGAACTATGGCTACACCTTC. Residues: CASSWQNYGYTF. The chain joins TRBV28 to TRBJ1-2; D is ambiguous. Germline-derived CDR1 and CDR2 are MDHEN and SYDVKM. The CDR3 runs 12 residues. V lost 4 bases and J lost 2, with 5 bases in between.

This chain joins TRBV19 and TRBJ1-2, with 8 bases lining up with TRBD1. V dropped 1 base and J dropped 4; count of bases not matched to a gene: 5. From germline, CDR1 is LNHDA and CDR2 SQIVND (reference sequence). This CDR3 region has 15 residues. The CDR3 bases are TGTGCCAGTAGTATAGGGACGACAGGGGCCTATGGCTACACCTTC. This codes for CASSIGTTGAYGYTF.

This CDR3 is CASSLGQGNYGYTF. The CDR3 DNA reads TGTGCCAGCAGCTTGGGACAGGGGAACTATGGCTACACCTTC. The chain joins TRBV5-6 to TRBJ1-2; 8 positions agree with TRBD1. CDR3 length: 14 residues. Unmatched junction bases numbered 0, after V lost 0 bases and J lost 2 bases. Germline V gene sequence: CDR1 SGHDT, CDR2 YYEEEE.

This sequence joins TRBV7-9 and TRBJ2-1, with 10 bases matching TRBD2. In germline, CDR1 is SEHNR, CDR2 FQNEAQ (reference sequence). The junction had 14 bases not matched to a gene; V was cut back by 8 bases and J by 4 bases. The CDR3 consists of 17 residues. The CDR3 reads CASGPQLAGLKYNEQFF. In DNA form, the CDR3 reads TGTGCCAGCGGCCCCCAACTAGCGGGATTGAAATACAATGAGCAGTTCTTC.

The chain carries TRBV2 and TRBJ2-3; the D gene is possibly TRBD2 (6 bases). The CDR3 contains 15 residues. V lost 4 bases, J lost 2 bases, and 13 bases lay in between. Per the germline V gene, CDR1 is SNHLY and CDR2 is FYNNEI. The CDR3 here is CASSVGSGFTDTQYF. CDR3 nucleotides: TGTGCCAGCAGTGTTGGTAGCGGCTTCACAGATACGCAGTATTTT.

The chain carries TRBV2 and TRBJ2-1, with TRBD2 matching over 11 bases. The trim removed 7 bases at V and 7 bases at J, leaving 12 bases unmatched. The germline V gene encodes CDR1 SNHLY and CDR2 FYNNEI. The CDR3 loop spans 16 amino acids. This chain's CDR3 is CASKRPISGRGNEQFF. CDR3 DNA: TGTGCCAGCAAGCGCCCCATTAGCGGGAGGGGGAATGAGCAGTTCTTC.

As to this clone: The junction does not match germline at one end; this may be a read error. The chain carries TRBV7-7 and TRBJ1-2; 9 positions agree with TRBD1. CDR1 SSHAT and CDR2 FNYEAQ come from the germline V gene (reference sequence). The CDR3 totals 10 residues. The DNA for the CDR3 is TGTGCCAGCAGCCCCGGGACAGGGAGGTTC. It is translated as CASSPGTGRF.

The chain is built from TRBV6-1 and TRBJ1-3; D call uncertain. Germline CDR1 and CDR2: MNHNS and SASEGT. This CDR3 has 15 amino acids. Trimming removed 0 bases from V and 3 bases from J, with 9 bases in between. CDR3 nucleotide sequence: TGTGCCAGCAGTGAAGCGCCTGGTGTTGGAAACACCATATATTTT. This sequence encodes CASSEAPGVGNTIYF.

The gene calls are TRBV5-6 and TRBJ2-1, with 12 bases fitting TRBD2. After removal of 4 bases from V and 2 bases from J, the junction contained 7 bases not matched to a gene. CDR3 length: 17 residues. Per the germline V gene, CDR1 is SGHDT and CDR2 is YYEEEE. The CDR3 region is CASSPRLAGAPYNEQFF. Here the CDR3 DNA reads TGTGCCAGCAGCCCCCGACTAGCGGGGGCCCCCTACAATGAGCAGTTCTTC.

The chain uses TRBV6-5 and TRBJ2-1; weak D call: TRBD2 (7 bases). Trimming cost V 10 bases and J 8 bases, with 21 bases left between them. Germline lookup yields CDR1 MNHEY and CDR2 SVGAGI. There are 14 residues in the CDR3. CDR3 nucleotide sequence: TGTGCCATCTCTCCAGTGGGGGGGCCTTATGAGCAGTTCTTC. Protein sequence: CAISPVGGPYEQFF.

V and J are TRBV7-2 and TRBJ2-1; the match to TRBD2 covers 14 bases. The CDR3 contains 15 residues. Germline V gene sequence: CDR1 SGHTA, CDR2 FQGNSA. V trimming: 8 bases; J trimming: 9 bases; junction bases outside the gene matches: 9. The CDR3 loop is CASSRLAGGPVEQFF. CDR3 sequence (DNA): TGTGCCAGCTCCAGACTAGCGGGAGGGCCGGTTGAGCAGTTCTTC.

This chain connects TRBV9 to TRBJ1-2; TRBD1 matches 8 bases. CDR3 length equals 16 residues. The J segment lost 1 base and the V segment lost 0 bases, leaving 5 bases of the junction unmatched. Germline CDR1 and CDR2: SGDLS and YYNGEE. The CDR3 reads CASSVDHDRGNYGYTF. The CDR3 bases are TGTGCCAGCAGCGTAGATCATGACAGGGGTAACTATGGCTACACCTTC. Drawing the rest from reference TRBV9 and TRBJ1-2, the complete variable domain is DSGVTQTPKHLITATGQRVTLRCSPRSGDLSVYWYQQSLDQGLQFLIQYYNGEERAKGNILERFSAQQFPDLHSELNLSSLELGDSALYFCASSVDHDRGNYGYTFGSGTRLTVV.

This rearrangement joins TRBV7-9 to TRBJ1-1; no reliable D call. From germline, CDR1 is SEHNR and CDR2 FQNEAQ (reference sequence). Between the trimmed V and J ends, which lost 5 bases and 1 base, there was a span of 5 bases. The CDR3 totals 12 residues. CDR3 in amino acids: CASSRTNTEAFF. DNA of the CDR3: TGTGCCAGCAGCCGTACGAACACTGAAGCTTTCTTT.

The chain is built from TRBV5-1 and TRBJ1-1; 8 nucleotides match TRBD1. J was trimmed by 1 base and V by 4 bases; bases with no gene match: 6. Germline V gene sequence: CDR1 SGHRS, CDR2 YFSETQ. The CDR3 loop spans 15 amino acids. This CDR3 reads CASSGQGAENTEAFF. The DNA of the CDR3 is TGCGCCAGCAGCGGGCAGGGGGCAGAGAACACTGAAGCTTTCTTT.

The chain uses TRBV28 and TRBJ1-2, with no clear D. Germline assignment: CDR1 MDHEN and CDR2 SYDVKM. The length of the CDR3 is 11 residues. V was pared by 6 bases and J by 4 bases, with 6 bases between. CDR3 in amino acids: CASRAFYGYTF. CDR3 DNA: TGTGCCAGCAGAGCCTTCTATGGCTACACCTTC.

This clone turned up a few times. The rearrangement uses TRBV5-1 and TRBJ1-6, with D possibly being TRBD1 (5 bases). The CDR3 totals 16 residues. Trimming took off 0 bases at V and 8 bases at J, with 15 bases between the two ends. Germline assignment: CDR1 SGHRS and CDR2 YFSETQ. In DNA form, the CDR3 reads TGCGCCAGCAGCTTGGGTCTTGGGGGGATTGATTCACCCCTCCACTTT. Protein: CASSLGLGGIDSPLHF.